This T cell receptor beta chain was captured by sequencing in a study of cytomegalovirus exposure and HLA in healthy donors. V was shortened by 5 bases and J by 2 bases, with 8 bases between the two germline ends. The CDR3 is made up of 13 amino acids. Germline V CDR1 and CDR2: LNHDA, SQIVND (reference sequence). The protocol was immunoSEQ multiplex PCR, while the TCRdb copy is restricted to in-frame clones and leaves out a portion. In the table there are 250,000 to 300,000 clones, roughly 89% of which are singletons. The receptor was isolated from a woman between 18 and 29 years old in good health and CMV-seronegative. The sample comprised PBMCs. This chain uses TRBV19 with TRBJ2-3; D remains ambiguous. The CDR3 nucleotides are TGTGCCAGTAGTGTTCAGTCCACAGATACGCAGTATTTT. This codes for CASSVQSTDTQYF.